The 20 T cell receptor beta chains given below trace back to one sample, sequenced in a study of T cells in localized non-small cell lung cancer. Only in-frame clones appear in the TCRdb table, and some are missing; sequencing was by immunoSEQ multiplex PCR. Of 48,000 or so clones in the sample, around 77% are singletons; the top ten hold about a sixth. The sequences come from peripheral blood, collected before any cancer treatment. Source of these receptors: a man aged 40 to 70 with stage I squamous cell lung carcinoma.

This chain uses TRBV29-1 with TRBJ1-4; 7 nucleotides agree with TRBD1. CDR1 and CDR2 from the germline V gene are SQVTM and ANQGSEA. The J segment lost 7 bases and the V segment lost 4 bases, leaving 6 bases of the junction unmatched. The length of the CDR3 is 13 residues. The CDR3 bases are TGCAGCGTTGCCCGACAGGGTGGTGAAAAACTGTTTTTT. It encodes CSVARQGGEKLFF.

The V call is TRBV30, the J call TRBJ1-3; no definite D call. The CDR3 runs 15 residues. V was clipped by 0 bases and J by 0 bases, with 9 bases between them. CDR1 and CDR2 (germline): GTSNPN, SVGIG (reference sequence). The chain's CDR3 is CAWSVPVGSGNTIYF. In nucleotides, the CDR3 is TGTGCCTGGAGTGTACCTGTCGGCTCTGGAAACACCATATATTTT.

This clone was counted between two and nine times. The V gene is TRBV27, the J gene TRBJ2-3; unclear D gene. CDR3 size: 18 residues. Deletions cut 2 bases from V and 2 bases from J, with 20 bases between. Per germline, CDR1 MNHEY and CDR2 SMNVEV (reference sequence). CDR3 protein: CASSLRANNPSHTDTQYF. The CDR3 nucleotides are TGTGCCAGCAGTTTACGGGCAAATAACCCAAGCCACACAGATACGCAGTATTTT.

The V and J genes are TRBV9 and TRBJ1-2, with TRBD1 identical over 7 bases. CDR1 SGDLS and CDR2 YYNGEE come from the germline V gene. This CDR3 has 16 amino acids. V was pared by 4 bases and J by 4 bases, with 13 bases of the junction left unmatched. Here the CDR3 reads CASSPRRQGITYGYTF. The CDR3 DNA follows: TGTGCCAGCAGCCCAAGGCGACAGGGAATTACCTATGGCTACACCTTC.

The rearrangement joins TRBV7-2 to TRBJ1-1; D remains ambiguous. V dropped 2 bases and J dropped 7 bases, with 11 bases sitting between them. CDR3 size: 13 residues. Germline V gene data show CDR1 as SGHTA and CDR2 as FQGNSA. The CDR3 loop reads CASSLSREVEAFF. As DNA, the CDR3 is TGTGCCAGCAGCTTAAGTAGGGAGGTTGAAGCTTTCTTT. Drawing the rest from reference TRBV7-2 and TRBJ1-1, the complete variable domain is GAGVSQSPSNKVTEKGKDVELRCDPISGHTALYWYRQSLGQGLEFLIYFQGNSAPDKSGLPSDRFSAERTGGSVSTLTIQRTQQEDSAVYLCASSLSREVEAFFGQGTRLTVV.

The chain joins TRBV2 to TRBJ1-5; possible D gene TRBD1, 5 bases. CDR1 is SNHLY, CDR2 FYNNEI, per germline. The CDR3 consists of 14 residues. Trimming shortened V by 6 bases and J by 2 bases, and 11 bases separated the two germline ends. CDR3 sequence: CASSYPGGNQPQHF. In nucleotides, the CDR3 is TGTGCCAGCAGCTACCCGGGGGGCAATCAGCCCCAGCATTTT.

The table lists this clone with a few counts. The genes are TRBV6-5 and TRBJ1-6; D uncertain. Trimming shortened V by 5 bases and J by 9 bases, and 8 bases separated the two germline ends. This CDR3 has 12 residues. Germline V gene lookup returns CDR1 MNHEY and CDR2 SVGAGI. CDR3 protein: CASSPLRSPLHF. Written as DNA, the CDR3 is TGTGCCAGCAGTCCTTTACGTTCACCCCTCCACTTT.

This chain joins TRBV9 and TRBJ2-2; D gene uncertain. The V and J ends lost 4 bases and 4 bases respectively, with 8 bases between them. This CDR3 contains 13 residues. Per the germline V gene, CDR1 is SGDLS and CDR2 is YYNGEE. The CDR3 DNA is TGTGCCAGCAGCTCCAGGTTCACCGGGGAGCTGTTTTTT. Its translation: CASSSRFTGELFF.

This clone was recorded a few times. This chain links TRBV2 with TRBJ1-5; D remains ambiguous. V lost 4 bases and J 3 bases, leaving 1 base between the germline ends. This CDR3 comprises 11 residues. Germline assignment: CDR1 SNHLY and CDR2 FYNNEI. The CDR3 sequence: CASSVNQPQHF. The DNA of the CDR3 is TGTGCCAGCAGTGTCAATCAGCCCCAGCATTTT.

The chain combines TRBV11-2 with TRBJ2-6; weak D call: TRBD1 (6 bases). Germline values: CDR1 SGHAT, CDR2 FQNNGV. The germline V and J ends were trimmed by 6 bases and 1 base, with 10 bases remaining between them. The CDR3 loop spans 15 amino acids. The CDR3 DNA follows: TGTGCCAGCAGTCAAGGACAGTCTGGGGCCAACGTCCTGACTTTC. Residues: CASSQGQSGANVLTF.

This chain links TRBV18 with TRBJ2-3; unclear D gene. Trimming stripped 2 bases from V and 1 base from J, with 10 bases between. CDR1 and CDR2 from the germline V gene are KGHSH and LQKENI. The CDR3 is made up of 15 amino acids. The CDR3, as DNA: TGTGCCAGCTCACCAAGTCTGCGCGGCACAGATACGCAGTATTTT. Translated: CASSPSLRGTDTQYF.

The chain joins TRBV10-2 to TRBJ2-7; 9 bases are a match to TRBD2. CDR1 and CDR2 from the germline V gene are WSHSY and SAAADI. V trimming: 6 bases; J trimming: 2 bases; junction bases outside the gene matches: 8. This CDR3 has 15 residues. CDR3 nucleotide sequence: TGCGCCAGCAGATCCTTTGCGGGGGGGACCTACGAGCAGTACTTC. Amino acid sequence: CASRSFAGGTYEQYF.

The V and J genes are TRBV9 and TRBJ1-2, with 11 bases that match TRBD1. Germline V gene lookup returns CDR1 SGDLS and CDR2 YYNGEE. CDR3 length equals 16 residues. Trimming took 3 bases from V and 8 from J; bases not matched to a gene: 12. The CDR3: CASSARYGQGAGGYTF. The DNA for the CDR3 is TGTGCCAGCAGCGCCCGCTATGGACAGGGGGCGGGGGGCTACACCTTC.

The chain has TRBV5-6 and TRBJ1-1; possible D gene TRBD1, 6 bases. V lost 3 bases and J lost 2, with 11 bases in between. The CDR3 extends over 14 amino acids. The V gene's germline CDR1 is SGHDT and CDR2 YYEEEE. CDR3 bases: TGTGCCAGCAGCTGGGGGCCAACAAACACTGAAGCTTTCTTT. Protein product: CASSWGPTNTEAFF.

This sequence joins TRBV7-9 and TRBJ1-1; 8 bases are a match to TRBD1. The V segment lost 5 bases and the J segment 0 bases; nucleotides outside the gene matches: 2. Germline CDR1 SEHNR, CDR2 FQNEAQ (reference sequence). This CDR3 has 14 residues. CDR3 region: CASSPTGVNTEAFF. CDR3 DNA sequence: TGTGCCAGCAGCCCGACAGGGGTGAACACTGAAGCTTTCTTT.

The rearrangement uses TRBV28 and TRBJ1-3; weak D call: TRBD1 (6 bases). This CDR3 comprises 20 residues. The V and J ends lost 1 base and 0 bases respectively, with 22 bases between them. The germline gives CDR1 MDHEN, CDR2 SYDVKM. This CDR3 reads CASSLLVGRGGTDSGNTIYF. The CDR3 region has the DNA TGTGCCAGCAGTTTATTAGTGGGGAGGGGGGGCACAGACTCTGGAAACACCATATATTTT.

The rearrangement links TRBV7-9 to TRBJ1-6; no clear D. Germline V CDR1 and CDR2: SEHNR, FQNEAQ (reference sequence). The CDR3 totals 12 residues. The V end lost 10 bases, the J end lost 12 bases, and 16 bases lay between the germline ends. The CDR3 region is CATTQTIVPLHF. CDR3 bases: TGTGCCACTACGCAAACCATCGTACCCCTCCACTTT.

This chain joins TRBV7-2 and TRBJ2-5; D is perhaps TRBD2 (7 bases). The CDR3 has 15 amino acids. Trimming removed 3 bases from V and 6 bases from J, with 17 bases in between. Germline CDR1 SGHTA, CDR2 FQGNSA. CDR3 bases: TGTGCCAGCAGCTTTGGGGGGGGGCTACCTAAGACCCAGTACTTC. Its protein product is CASSFGGGLPKTQYF.

The genes are TRBV5-1 and TRBJ1-2; TRBD1 agrees at 9 bases. The CDR3 spans 15 residues. The J segment lost 8 bases and the V segment lost 6 bases, leaving 14 bases of the junction unmatched. Germline assignment: CDR1 SGHRS and CDR2 YFSETQ. CDR3 nucleotides: TGCGCCAGCAAGATGACGGACAGGGGCTCCGGGGGCTACACCTTC. Translating gives CASKMTDRGSGGYTF. Full variable domain (rest looked up from reference TRBV5-1 and TRBJ1-2): KAGVTQTPRYLIKTRGQQVTLSCSPISGHRSVSWYQQTPGQGLQFLFEYFSETQRNKGNFPGRFSGRQFSNSRSEMNVSTLELGDSALYLCASKMTDRGSGGYTFGSGTRLTVV.

The rearrangement links TRBV6-1 to TRBJ1-1, with 7 bases aligning to TRBD1. Per germline, CDR1 MNHNS and CDR2 SASEGT. This CDR3 region has 11 residues. The J segment lost 8 bases and the V segment lost 7 bases, leaving 4 bases of the junction unmatched. The CDR3 loop is CASTNRGEAFF. The CDR3 nucleotides are TGTGCCAGCACGAACAGGGGAGAAGCTTTCTTT.